Listed here are 23 T cell receptor beta chains from one sample, sequenced in a study of blood T cell repertoires in COVID-19. Repertoires were generated with immunoSEQ multiplex PCR, while TCRdb's copy carries only in-frame clones and drops some. The sample records some 350,000 clones, about 87% being singletons. Sequencing was performed on PBMCs or T cells enriched from blood (not recorded which). Source of these receptors: a woman in her twenties or thirties who had recovered from COVID-19.

Turning to this clone: A junction boundary mismatches the germline segment, possibly from a read error. This chain uses TRBV13 with TRBJ1-5; D ambiguous. The CDR3 runs 16 residues. Germline CDR1 reads PRHDT; CDR2 reads FYEKMQ (reference sequence). The CDR3 nucleotides are TGTGCCAGCAGTTTAGGACCAGGTTATCGGAATCAGCCCCAGCATTTT. This gives the protein CASSLGPGYRNQPQHF. Full variable domain (remainder filled in from reference TRBV13 and TRBJ1-5): AAGVIQSPRHLIKEKRETATLKCYPIPRHDTVYWYQQGPGQDPQFLISFYEKMQSDKGSIPDRFSAQQFSDYHSELNMSSLELGDSALYFCASSLGPGYRNQPQHFGDGTRLSIL.

CDR3 loop: CSATRNTEAFF. The CDR3 DNA reads as TGCAGTGCCACTCGGAACACTGAAGCTTTCTTT. The J gene is TRBJ1-1, the V gene TRBV20-1; no firm D call. V was cut by 6 bases and J by 1 base, with 6 bases left in between. Looked up from germline, CDR1 is DFQATT and CDR2 is SNEGSKA (reference sequence). CDR3 length: 11 amino acids.

This clone appeared once. This chain connects TRBV27 to TRBJ1-2, with D possibly being TRBD1 (6 bases). This CDR3 is 16 amino acids long. The V end lost 1 base, the J end lost 7 bases, and 19 bases lay between the germline ends. Germline V gene lookup returns CDR1 MNHEY and CDR2 SMNVEV (reference sequence). Here the CDR3 reads CASSLFNVGGARGYTF. The CDR3 coding sequence is TGTGCCAGCAGTTTATTTAACGTTGGGGGGGCGCGTGGCTACACCTTC.

This chain connects TRBV25-1 to TRBJ2-5; a possible D gene is TRBD1 (6 bases). V dropped 6 bases and J dropped 4 bases, with 12 bases sitting between them. The CDR3 sequence is 13 residues long. The V gene's germline CDR1 is MGHDK and CDR2 SYGVNS. CDR3 coding DNA: TGTGCCAGCAGCACCACAGGGATAGAGACCCAGTACTTC. Protein sequence: CASSTTGIETQYF.

J is TRBJ1-2 and V is TRBV28; TRBD1 matches at 9 bases. V dropped 2 bases and J dropped 1; count of bases not matched to a gene: 2. This CDR3 spans 15 amino acids. The germline CDR1 and CDR2 sequences are MDHEN and SYDVKM. The CDR3 protein is CASSLRTGVNYGYTF. In nucleotides, the CDR3 is TGTGCCAGCAGTTTAAGGACAGGGGTTAACTATGGCTACACCTTC.

CDR3 coding DNA: TGTGCCAGCAGTTTAATCGGAGGGGGCGAGTTCACCATGAACACTGAAGCTTTCTTT. This encodes CASSLIGGGEFTMNTEAFF. V usage is TRBV28 and J usage is TRBJ1-1; TRBD1 agrees at 7 bases. The CDR3 extends over 19 amino acids. The junction had 15 bases not matched to a gene; V was cut back by 2 bases and J by 0 bases. Per the germline V gene, CDR1 is MDHEN and CDR2 is SYDVKM.

The V call is TRBV5-1, the J call TRBJ2-3, with a possible D match to TRBD2 (6 bases). The germline CDR1 and CDR2 sequences are SGHRS and YFSETQ. V shed 7 bases and J shed 0 bases, with 18 bases lying between them. The CDR3 length is 16 residues. CDR3 sequence: CASGEAFGGSTDTQYF. In DNA form, the CDR3 reads TGCGCCAGCGGGGAAGCTTTCGGGGGTAGCACAGATACGCAGTATTTT.

This chain uses TRBV30 with TRBJ1-5; D is ambiguous. Trimming removed 0 bases at V and 4 bases at J, with 10 bases between. Germline CDR1 reads GTSNPN; CDR2 reads SVGIG (reference sequence). The CDR3 extends over 14 amino acids. Written as DNA, the CDR3 is TGTGCCTGGAGTGTACCCAAGCCTAATCAGCCCCAGCATTTT. It specifies CAWSVPKPNQPQHF.

V gene TRBV5-6 combines with J gene TRBJ1-3, with no clear D. The germline CDR1 and CDR2 sequences are SGHDT and YYEEEE. This CDR3 comprises 16 residues. V lost 4 bases to trimming and J lost 0 bases, with 14 bases between them. CDR3 protein: CASSPGPLGSGNTIYF. The CDR3 region has the DNA TGTGCCAGCAGCCCAGGCCCCCTCGGCTCTGGAAACACCATATATTTT.

This chain connects TRBV6-5 to TRBJ2-7; D might be TRBD1 (6 bases). Germline V CDR1 and CDR2: MNHEY, SVGAGI. The CDR3 spans 15 residues. V lost 0 bases, J lost 6 bases, and 15 bases lay in between. The CDR3 sequence is CASSYSMDSSSEQYF. CDR3 bases: TGTGCCAGCAGTTACTCGATGGACAGCTCGAGCGAGCAGTACTTC.

The CDR3 DNA is TGTGCCAGCAGTGAAGAAGGGTACAGGGGGCTAGTGACTGAAGCTTTCTTT. As protein: CASSEEGYRGLVTEAFF. The chain has TRBV6-1 and TRBJ1-1, with TRBD1 matching over 9 bases. The CDR3 extends over 17 amino acids. The V segment lost 1 base and the J segment 5 bases; nucleotides outside the gene matches: 11. CDR1 is MNHNS, CDR2 SASEGT, per germline.

This chain uses TRBV12-1 with TRBJ1-2; TRBD1, as called in the table, went unchecked against the DNA. TRBV12-1 is assigned pseudogene status. This CDR3 region has 18 residues. DNA of the CDR3: TGTGCCAGCAGCCCGGTGACAGGGGCGACACCAAATAACTATGGCTACACCTTC. This codes for CASSPVTGATPNNYGYTF.

V usage is TRBV5-1 and J usage is TRBJ2-3; 9 nucleotides agree with TRBD1. V lost 0 bases to trimming and J lost 8 bases; unmatched junction nucleotides: 7. The length of the CDR3 is 15 residues. The germline V gene has CDR1 SGHRS and CDR2 YFSETQ. CDR3 sequence reads: CASSLGTGEGGTQYF. The CDR3 DNA is TGCGCCAGCAGCTTGGGGACAGGGGAAGGGGGTACGCAGTATTTT.

This clone was seen a handful of times. The rearrangement links TRBV2 to TRBJ2-7; 7 bases map to TRBD2. Germline CDR1 and CDR2: SNHLY and FYNNEI. The trim removed 11 bases at V and 5 bases at J, leaving 9 bases unmatched. The CDR3 has 12 amino acids. CDR3 nucleotide sequence: TGTGCCGGGCGGAGGAGCGGGAACGAGCAGTACTTC. This gives the protein CAGRRSGNEQYF.

The J gene is TRBJ1-1, the V gene TRBV6-5; D call uncertain. The germline V gene has CDR1 MNHEY and CDR2 SVGAGI. With 8 bases removed from V and 1 base from J, the gap between germline ends came to 14 bases. The CDR3 is 14 residues long. The CDR3 DNA sequence: TGTGCCAGCCGAACCTTTAGCCGGAACACTGAAGCTTTCTTT. Its translation: CASRTFSRNTEAFF.

J is TRBJ1-1 and V is TRBV25-1; TRBD1 might be the D (5 bases). V lost 10 bases to trimming and J lost 5 bases, with 17 bases between them. Germline lookup yields CDR1 MGHDK and CDR2 SYGVNS. The CDR3 consists of 13 residues. The CDR3 coding sequence is TGTGCCACCTTTGGAAGGGGAGGGACTGAAGCTTTCTTT. As protein: CATFGRGGTEAFF.

The gene calls are TRBV7-2 and TRBJ2-1, with D possibly TRBD1 on 5 matching bases. CDR1 is SGHTA, CDR2 FQGNSA, per germline. V was trimmed by 5 bases and J by 12 bases, leaving 17 bases between them. The CDR3 loop spans 13 amino acids. CDR3 in DNA: TGTGCCAGCAGCCCCCTCCAGGGCTTTGGGCAGTTCTTC. It translates to CASSPLQGFGQFF.

The rearrangement joins TRBV4-1 to TRBJ1-5; D remains unclear. This CDR3 is built from 16 residues. In germline, CDR1 is MGHRA, CDR2 YSYEKL. The V end was cut by 1 base, the J end by 5 bases, with 15 bases between. Written as DNA, the CDR3 is TGCGCCAGCAGCCAAGTTTGGAGCGCGGCTCATCAGCCCCAGCATTTT. Protein: CASSQVWSAAHQPQHF.

The chain is built from TRBV14 and TRBJ2-7, with D tentatively TRBD1 (6 bases). The CDR3 has 13 amino acids. With 2 bases removed from V and 4 bases from J, the gap between germline ends came to 9 bases. Germline CDR1 is SGHDN and CDR2 is FVKESK. CDR3 nucleotide sequence: TGTGCCAGCAGCCAAAGAAGGGGGTACGAGCAGTACTTC. Encoded protein: CASSQRRGYEQYF.

The genes are TRBV2 and TRBJ1-1; 7 bases fit TRBD1. This CDR3 has 14 amino acids. Trimming cost V 6 bases and J 0 bases; bases outside gene matches: 4. Germline-derived CDR1 and CDR2 are SNHLY and FYNNEI. CDR3 coding DNA: TGTGCCAGCAGAACCGACAGGGTGAACACTGAAGCTTTCTTT. This gives the protein CASRTDRVNTEAFF.

The rearrangement joins TRBV9 to TRBJ1-1, with no clear D. V gave up 0 bases and J gave up 3 bases, with 12 bases separating them. Germline lookup yields CDR1 SGDLS and CDR2 YYNGEE. The CDR3 sequence is 15 residues long. CDR3 in DNA: TGTGCCAGCAGCGTAGAGAGTGGAGGCGACACTGAAGCTTTCTTT. Translation gives CASSVESGGDTEAFF.

The chain uses TRBV18 and TRBJ2-7; D remains ambiguous. Trimming cost V 6 bases and J 0 bases, with 12 bases left between them. Germline V gene sequence: CDR1 KGHSH, CDR2 LQKENI. The CDR3 spans 14 residues. The CDR3, as DNA: TGTGCCAGCTCGCCGCTAGAGAGCTCCTACGAGCAGTACTTC. Translating it yields CASSPLESSYEQYF.

This CDR3 is CASSLSGQQAFF. The CDR3 DNA reads TGTGCCAGCAGCTTGTCGGGACAGCAAGCTTTCTTT. This chain joins TRBV7-9 and TRBJ1-1; 7 bases match TRBD1. Germline CDR1 reads SEHNR; CDR2 reads FQNEAQ (reference sequence). This CDR3 has 12 residues. V dropped 3 bases and J dropped 9; count of bases not matched to a gene: 4.